The following is a T cell receptor (beta chain) sequence with its context. No antigen is known for it. CDR1 is ENHRY, CDR2 SYGVKD, per germline. CDR3 size: 15 residues. The V gene lost 2 bases and the J gene lost 1 base, with 11 bases spanning the gap. Patients with chemo-refractory metastatic non-small-cell lung cancer received focal radiation plus CTLA-4 blockade with ipilimumab. This sample was included in a study of radiotherapy plus CTLA-4 blockade in lung cancer. Study background: Objective response rate was 15% to 20%; disease control rate, about 28%.

General study points: An expansion of tumor-derived TCR clones occurred in blood after radiotherapy plus ipilimumab. Early clone dynamics of blood T cells, plus interferon-beta, reportedly predicted response best.

Generated by immunoSEQ multiplex PCR, the TCRdb table keeps only in-frame clones and is missing some. Of 50,000 to 85,000 clones listed, about four fifths are singletons. Material: peripheral blood, obtained from a patient treated with radiotherapy plus ipilimumab. V usage is TRBV10-3 and J usage is TRBJ1-1; the D gene is possibly TRBD1 (6 bases). The clonotype originates from a human donor with non-small cell lung cancer who had a partial response to radiotherapy plus ipilimumab. Here the CDR3 DNA reads TGTGCCATCAGTGAGGAGACAGGCGAGAACACTGAAGCTTTCTTT. It translates to CAISEETGENTEAFF.